This T cell receptor (beta chain) derives from a study of blood T cell repertoires in COVID-19. At the level of the study: T cells, B-cell-depleted T cells, or PBMCs supplied cDNA or gDNA.

Cohorts were based on clinical histories the participants reported. All exposed participants met a person with COVID-19 within 2 weeks before entering the study. How the authors handled the data: How many nucleated cells were present was estimated from reference gene primer amplification. Method: immunoSEQ multiplex PCR; TCRdb's copy keeps in-frame clones and lacks some. The V and J calls and clone size are taken from that table; D and trimming were inferred from the DNA. The data show 65,000 or so clones, around 65% seen once. The CDR3 is made up of 13 amino acids. The germline gives CDR1 LGHNA, CDR2 YNFKEQ. V shed 0 bases and J shed 5 bases, with 7 bases lying between them.

What was sequenced was PBMCs or T cells enriched from blood (not recorded which). This TCR came from a woman aged 55-69 years who had been exposed to COVID-19. The rearrangement links TRBV4-2 to TRBJ1-1; no definite D call. CDR3 amino acids: CASSQDTQTEAFF. CDR3 nucleotide sequence: TGTGCCAGCAGCCAAGACACGCAGACTGAAGCTTTCTTT.